A selection of T cell receptor beta chains follows, all from one sample in a study of blood T cell repertoires in COVID-19. The assay was immunoSEQ multiplex PCR, and TCRdb's table has in-frame clones only and misses some. The sample records more than 80,000 clones, about four fifths being singletons. The sample consisted of peripheral blood. These receptor sequences come from a woman in her 70s with acute or convalescent COVID-19. Both conserved end residues are part of each CDR3. The order of the fields is clone size, J gene, V gene, D gene, CDR3 protein, CDR3 DNA. The D gene is left open where the match is weak. Size values are once, few and many counts, or a class for expanded clones, and some rows have none.

>once|TRBJ1-2|TRBV18|TRBD1
CATAVSRTTGGDYGYTF
TGTGCCACCGCGGTCTCCAGAACGACAGGGGGAGACTATGGCTACACCTTC
>few|TRBJ1-2|TRBV14|-
CASSPQVSYGYTF
TGTGCCAGCAGCCCACAGGTTTCCTATGGCTACACCTTC
>-|TRBJ2-4|TRBV5-1|-
CASSLEAFADIQYF
TGCGCCAGCAGCTTGGAGGCCTTTGCGGACATTCAGTACTTC
>-|TRBJ1-5|TRBV5-1|TRBD1
CASSRGQVNSNQPQHF
TGCGCCAGCAGTCGAGGACAGGTTAATAGCAATCAGCCCCAGCATTTT
>-|TRBJ1-2|TRBV2|TRBD1
CASMGRTGVFGYTF
TGTGCCAGCATGGGTAGGACAGGGGTCTTTGGCTACACCTTC
>-|TRBJ2-1|TRBV6-6|TRBD2
CASLSSGPGREQFF
TGTGCCAGCCTCTCTAGCGGCCCTGGAAGGGAGCAGTTCTTC
>-|TRBJ2-1|TRBV7-3|-
CASSLGQFREQFF
TGTGCCAGCAGCCTGGGGCAGTTTCGGGAGCAGTTCTTC
>-|TRBJ1-1|TRBV2|TRBD1
CASSELTGGIAEAFF
TGTGCCAGCAGTGAGTTGACAGGGGGCATCGCTGAAGCTTTCTTT
>-|TRBJ1-4|TRBV5-1|TRBD1
CASSRQGGIEKLFF
TGCGCCAGCAGCCGACAGGGTGGTATTGAAAAACTGTTTTTT
>-|TRBJ1-4|TRBV19|TRBD1
CASKKQGNEKLFF
TGTGCCAGTAAAAAACAGGGGAATGAAAAACTGTTTTTT
>-|TRBJ1-1|TRBV11-3|-
CASSLDVSRSEAFF
TGTGCCAGCAGCTTAGATGTGAGTCGATCTGAAGCTTTCTTT
>few|TRBJ2-7|TRBV2|-
CASTFYEQYF
TGTGCCAGCACCTTCTACGAGCAGTACTTC
>-|TRBJ1-5|TRBV28|-
CASSWANQPQHF
TGTGCCAGCAGTTGGGCAAATCAGCCCCAGCATTTT
>-|TRBJ1-1|TRBV7-2|-
CASSPQTGNTEAFF
TGTGCCAGCAGCCCACAGACAGGGAACACTGAAGCTTTCTTT
>-|TRBJ1-2|TRBV3-1/TRBV3-2|-
CASSPLNAASLGYTF
TGTGCCAGCAGCCCCTTAAATGCTGCGTCGCTTGGCTACACCTTC
>few|TRBJ1-1|TRBV2|-
CAGLRESTEAFF
TGTGCCGGTCTCAGGGAAAGCACTGAAGCTTTCTTT
>-|TRBJ1-1|TRBV3-1/TRBV3-2|-
CASSITGENTEAFF
TGTGCCAGCAGCATAACGGGGGAGAACACTGAAGCTTTCTTT
>-|TRBJ1-1|TRBV6-4|-
CASSTTHRAGMAFF
TGTGCCAGCAGCACTACACACAGGGCTGGCATGGCTTTCTTT
>few|TRBJ1-2|TRBV27|TRBD1
CASSANPPGGYGYTF
TGTGCCAGCAGTGCCAACCCGCCAGGGGGCTATGGCTACACCTTC
>-|TRBJ1-1|TRBV2|TRBD1
CASRGQGGVTEAFF
TGTGCCAGCAGAGGACAGGGCGGAGTAACGGAAGCTTTCTTT
>once|TRBJ2-1|TRBV5-1|TRBD1
CASSLPGQGAGEQFF
TGCGCCAGCAGCCTACCCGGACAGGGGGCTGGTGAGCAGTTCTTC
>few|TRBJ1-6|TRBV2|-
CATTPNRNSPLHF
TGTGCCACCACCCCGAACAGAAATTCACCCCTCCACTTT
>-|TRBJ1-2|TRBV4-1|-
CASSQEQGFNYGYTF
TGCGCCAGCAGCCAAGAACAGGGCTTCAACTATGGCTACACCTTC
>-|TRBJ1-2|TRBV19|-
CASSIPGASTYGYTF
TGTGCCAGTAGTATCCCAGGGGCCTCAACCTATGGCTACACCTTC
>-|TRBJ2-3|TRBV5-1|-
CASSPGHPAGTDTQYF
TGCGCCAGCAGCCCGGGACACCCTGCGGGCACAGATACGCAGTATTTT